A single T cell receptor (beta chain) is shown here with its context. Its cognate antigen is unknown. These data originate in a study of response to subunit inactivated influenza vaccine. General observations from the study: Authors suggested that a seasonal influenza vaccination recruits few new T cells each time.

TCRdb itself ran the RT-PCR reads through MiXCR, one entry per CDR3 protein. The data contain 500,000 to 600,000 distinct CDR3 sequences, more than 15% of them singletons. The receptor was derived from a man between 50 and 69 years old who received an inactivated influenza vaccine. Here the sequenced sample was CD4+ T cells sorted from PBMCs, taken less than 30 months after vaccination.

In DNA, the CDR3 is TGTGCCAGCAGCCCGATGGAGGGCCTGAATGAGCAGTTCTTC. It specifies CASSPMEGLNEQFF. The chain carries TRBV11-2 and TRBJ2-1, with a weak D call TRBD2 (6 bases). CDR3 size: 14 residues. Germline assignment: CDR1 SGHAT and CDR2 FQNNGV. V lost 5 bases and J lost 7, with 15 bases in between.